Below are 9 T cell receptor beta chains sequenced from a single sample in a study of CD8+CD57+ T cells in acquired aplastic anemia. CDR3 and TCR beta VDJ profiling relied on genomic DNA as the template. Using its own MiXCR run on the reads, TCRdb lists one record per CDR3 protein. Of 80,000 or so distinct CDR3 sequences listed, around 70% are singletons. Sequencing involved patients with CD8+CD57+ cell expansion previously shown by flow cytometry. Sequenced sample: sorted CD4+, CD8+, or CD8+CD57+ T cells (not recorded which) from PBMCs. The receptors were sampled from a human donor with aplastic anemia.

This clonotype was recorded at least ten times. The chain recombines TRBV10-3 with TRBJ2-7; 7 bases line up with TRBD1. The germline V gene has CDR1 ENHRY and CDR2 SYGVKD. Germline trimming cut 2 bases from V and 0 bases from J; bases unmatched to any gene: 1. This CDR3 contains 14 residues. DNA of the CDR3: TGTGCCATCAGTGAGAGGGACAGCTCCTACGAGCAGTACTTC. Its protein product is CAISERDSSYEQYF.

The J gene is TRBJ2-5, the V gene TRBV20-1; D is uncertain. This CDR3 is 12 amino acids long. The V gene's germline CDR1 is DFQATT and CDR2 SNEGSKA (reference sequence). Trimming took off 3 bases at V and 5 bases at J, with 10 bases between the two ends. CDR3 protein: CSASGGRETQYF. The CDR3, as DNA: TGCAGTGCTAGTGGCGGACGGGAGACCCAGTACTTC.

This chain connects TRBV7-8 to TRBJ2-1; TRBD1 matches 9 bases. Germline V CDR1 and CDR2: SGHVS, FQNEAQ. The CDR3 loop spans 16 amino acids. V gave up 2 bases and J gave up 1 base; unmatched junction bases: 3. CDR3 DNA: TGTGCCAGCAGCTTATGGGACAGGGTTTCCTACAATGAGCAGTTCTTC. It translates to CASSLWDRVSYNEQFF.

The chain employs TRBV24-1 and TRBJ1-2; 8 nucleotides agree with TRBD1. CDR1 is KGHDR and CDR2 is SFDVKD in the germline V gene. This CDR3 is built from 13 residues. Germline trimming cut 8 bases from V and 6 bases from J; bases unmatched to any gene: 7. The chain's CDR3 is CATKGQGLDGYTF. The CDR3 DNA sequence: TGTGCCACCAAAGGACAGGGCTTGGATGGCTACACCTTC.

The chain combines TRBV7-2 with TRBJ1-2; D unresolved. The ends were cut back, 5 bases at V and 3 bases at J, with 13 bases in the middle. This CDR3 contains 14 residues. Germline values: CDR1 SGHTA, CDR2 FQGNSA. The CDR3 here is CASSPRVGDYGYTF. As DNA, the CDR3 is TGTGCCAGCAGCCCTAGAGTCGGGGACTATGGCTACACCTTC.

The V and J genes are TRBV15 and TRBJ2-5; the match to TRBD2 covers 8 bases. This CDR3 region has 17 residues. The germline CDR1 and CDR2 sequences are LNHNV and YYDKDF (reference sequence). The ends lost 3 bases at V and 2 bases at J; junction bases unmatched: 11. The CDR3 DNA reads as TGTGCCACCAGCAGCCCGACCGGGACTAGGGGGCAAGAGACCCAGTACTTC. Residues: CATSSPTGTRGQETQYF.

In its sample, this clonotype was seen a few times. A much larger clone differs from this one at a single base, so this may be a read error. The CDR3 ends on some other residue instead of the conserved phenylalanine or tryptophan, so this is likely a read error. The chain joins TRBV2 to TRBJ2-2, with D possibly matching TRBD1 (6 bases). V gave up 3 bases and J gave up 6 bases, with 11 bases separating them. CDR3 length: 14 amino acids. CDR1 and CDR2 from the germline V gene are SNHLY and FYNNEI. The CDR3 is CASSEAQGAGELFL. In DNA, the CDR3 is TGTGCCAGCAGTGAGGCACAGGGAGCCGGGGAGCTGTTTCTT.

This clonotype was detected many times. J is TRBJ2-2 and V is TRBV7-3; D remains ambiguous. This CDR3 is built from 14 residues. The ends were cut back, 1 base at V and 6 bases at J, with 9 bases in the middle. CDR1 SGHTA and CDR2 FQGTGA come from the germline V gene. The CDR3: CASSLIPMPGELFF. Here the CDR3 DNA reads TGTGCCAGCAGCTTAATTCCCATGCCCGGGGAGCTGTTTTTT.

V usage is TRBV24-1 and J usage is TRBJ2-3; 7 positions agree with TRBD1. Trimming removed 4 bases from V and 0 bases from J; junction bases left unmatched: 9. CDR3 length: 17 amino acids. Per the germline V gene, CDR1 is KGHDR and CDR2 is SFDVKD. CDR3 sequence: CATSEYDRDLSTDTQYF. DNA for the CDR3: TGTGCCACCAGTGAATACGACAGGGATCTTAGCACAGATACGCAGTATTTT.